This TCR beta chain was obtained from a study of cytomegalovirus exposure and HLA in healthy donors. General study results and limits: Sequencing depth roughly uniform across donors was assumed in presence/absence analyses.

In the PCR, 60 Vbeta and 13 Jbeta primers were used. The repertoire was sequenced with immunoSEQ multiplex PCR; TCRdb's copy has only in-frame clones and lacks some. Here the sample spans roughly 190,000 clones, around 79% being singletons. Details on this clone: What it binds is not known.

This TCR came from a woman aged 50 to 60 in good health and CMV-seronegative. The sample taken for sequencing was PBMCs.

The CDR3 DNA reads TGTGCCAGCAGCTTAACCCTACCGACAGGCGAGCAGTACTTC. Protein product: CASSLTLPTGEQYF. This sequence joins TRBV7-2 and TRBJ2-7; a possible D gene is TRBD1 (6 bases). The CDR3 covers 14 residues. Trimming stripped 2 bases from V and 6 bases from J, with 14 bases between. Germline assignment: CDR1 SGHTA and CDR2 FQGNSA. Using reference TRBV7-2 and TRBJ2-7 for the parts outside the CDR3, the full variable domain is GAGVSQSPSNKVTEKGKDVELRCDPISGHTALYWYRQSLGQGLEFLIYFQGNSAPDKSGLPSDRFSAERTGGSVSTLTIQRTQQEDSAVYLCASSLTLPTGEQYFGPGTRLTVT.